These T cell receptor beta chains were read from a single sample in a study of glioma-infiltrating T cells. TCRdb analysed the multiplex PCR reads with MiXCR anew, one entry per CDR3 protein. The sample comprises around 190,000 distinct CDR3 sequences, roughly a third of which are singletons, and around 20% rests with the top ten. The sequencing sample was made of glioma tissue, nonneoplastic brain tissue, or PBMCs (not recorded which). These receptors were collected from a human donor with low-grade glioma or glioblastoma, undergoing nonglioma brain surgery, or in good health (not recorded which). Each CDR3 is given with its conserved first and last residue. Each record gives: CDR3 protein, clone size, J gene, V gene. Some rows have no size entry. The others give once, few or many, or a class for an expanded clone.

cdr3_aa: CASSYLDANNEQFF; clone_size: many; j_call: TRBJ2-1; v_call: TRBV6-6
cdr3_aa: CSVPAGTANTEAFF; clone_size: few; j_call: TRBJ1-1; v_call: TRBV29-1
cdr3_aa: CAWSEFNNEQFF; clone_size: .; j_call: TRBJ2-1; v_call: TRBV30
cdr3_aa: CASYMGAYSNQPQHF; clone_size: .; j_call: TRBJ1-5; v_call: TRBV6-2/TRBV6-3
cdr3_aa: CASSMKGSYEQYF; clone_size: few; j_call: TRBJ2-7; v_call: TRBV19
cdr3_aa: CASSLKGVGGTQYF; clone_size: many; j_call: TRBJ2-3; v_call: TRBV7-3
cdr3_aa: CASSLAGQELSYGYTF; clone_size: many; j_call: TRBJ1-2; v_call: TRBV5-1
cdr3_aa: CATSVLQGTEAFF; clone_size: many; j_call: TRBJ1-1; v_call: TRBV15
cdr3_aa: CASSVTTGTSGNTIYF; clone_size: few; j_call: TRBJ1-3; v_call: TRBV5-1
cdr3_aa: CASSQEWGVHQPQHF; clone_size: few; j_call: TRBJ1-5; v_call: TRBV4-3
cdr3_aa: CASSPPEQETQYF; clone_size: few; j_call: TRBJ2-5; v_call: TRBV5-6
cdr3_aa: CATSRDWPQSYNEQFF; clone_size: many; j_call: TRBJ2-1; v_call: TRBV15
cdr3_aa: CAGSSVVGTGKAPGYGYTF; clone_size: .; j_call: TRBJ1-2; v_call: TRBV6-2/TRBV6-3
cdr3_aa: CSGWDSYSYEQYF; clone_size: .; j_call: TRBJ2-7; v_call: TRBV29-1
cdr3_aa: CASSFGGTSGIEQYF; clone_size: many; j_call: TRBJ2-7; v_call: TRBV6-2/TRBV6-3
cdr3_aa: CSAPSIGTSGSGTDTQYF; clone_size: .; j_call: TRBJ2-3; v_call: TRBV20-1
cdr3_aa: CASIIGVGLIYNEQFF; clone_size: .; j_call: TRBJ2-1; v_call: TRBV5-4
cdr3_aa: CASSPDWGDEQYF; clone_size: .; j_call: TRBJ2-7; v_call: TRBV7-3
cdr3_aa: CASSQEGLSYNEQFF; clone_size: .; j_call: TRBJ2-1; v_call: TRBV18
cdr3_aa: CASSYSKVPGTTRLYNEKFF; clone_size: .; j_call: TRBJ2-1; v_call: TRBV6-2/TRBV6-3
cdr3_aa: CALRPTTGTEAFF; clone_size: many; j_call: TRBJ1-1; v_call: TRBV6-1
cdr3_aa: CASSWKGSDGYTF; clone_size: many; j_call: TRBJ1-2; v_call: TRBV5-1
cdr3_aa: CASKGLAATTDTQYF; clone_size: few; j_call: TRBJ2-3; v_call: TRBV2
cdr3_aa: CASSLVDRAFF; clone_size: many; j_call: TRBJ1-1; v_call: TRBV7-9
cdr3_aa: CASSLANYEQYF; clone_size: many; j_call: TRBJ2-7; v_call: TRBV7-2
cdr3_aa: CASSSANSPLHF; clone_size: few; j_call: TRBJ1-6; v_call: TRBV5-4
cdr3_aa: CASSLTSGRTKQYF; clone_size: .; j_call: TRBJ2-7; v_call: TRBV6-1
cdr3_aa: CASSPGSPQETQYF; clone_size: many; j_call: TRBJ2-5; v_call: TRBV11-2
cdr3_aa: CASHQSSYNEQFF; clone_size: many; j_call: TRBJ2-1; v_call: TRBV25-1
cdr3_aa: CASSPTKDEQFF; clone_size: many; j_call: TRBJ2-1; v_call: TRBV6-2/TRBV6-3
cdr3_aa: CASSLSGLAGVYEQYF; clone_size: .; j_call: TRBJ2-7; v_call: TRBV27
cdr3_aa: CSAIAMVGLADYNEQFF; clone_size: .; j_call: TRBJ2-1; v_call: TRBV20-1
cdr3_aa: CASSFGVWGRGQSSYEQYF; clone_size: many; j_call: TRBJ2-7; v_call: TRBV7-2
cdr3_aa: CSLMETGGNTEAFF; clone_size: many; j_call: TRBJ1-1; v_call: TRBV29-1
cdr3_aa: CASSPMAGRTDEQYF; clone_size: many; j_call: TRBJ2-7; v_call: TRBV7-3
cdr3_aa: CSARPGLAGGPVDTQYF; clone_size: many; j_call: TRBJ2-3; v_call: TRBV20-1
cdr3_aa: CASSNGVEYTGELFF; clone_size: many; j_call: TRBJ2-2; v_call: TRBV6-1
cdr3_aa: CASSWSGPGFNTEAFF; clone_size: many; j_call: TRBJ1-1; v_call: TRBV12-3/TRBV12-4
cdr3_aa: CASSLGPWDTEAFF; clone_size: many; j_call: TRBJ1-1; v_call: TRBV7-6
cdr3_aa: CSAVGFTNTEAFF; clone_size: .; j_call: TRBJ1-1; v_call: TRBV29-1
cdr3_aa: CASSYFGGSGTDTQYF; clone_size: many; j_call: TRBJ2-3; v_call: TRBV6-2/TRBV6-3
cdr3_aa: CASTLPGTSVYNEQFF; clone_size: many; j_call: TRBJ2-1; v_call: TRBV6-1
cdr3_aa: CSANGQSYEQYF; clone_size: many; j_call: TRBJ2-7; v_call: TRBV20-1